This TCR beta chain is from a study of T cells in Graves' hyperthyroidism and ophthalmopathy. Findings of the study overall: Onset of ophthalmopathy came a median 6.5 months after the model predicted it. Blood also showed most of the thyroid clonotypes that were expanded above 0.001.

V dropped 6 bases and J dropped 0 bases, with 11 bases sitting between them. CDR1 LGHDT and CDR2 YNNKEL come from the germline V gene (reference sequence). The CDR3 sequence is 14 residues long. From RNA transcripts, TCR beta CDR3 regions were amplified. The TCR CDR3 first-round RT-PCR relied on the HTBI primer set. TCRdb ran MiXCR on the multiplex PCR reads and lists one entry per CDR3 protein. The sample has approximately 400,000 distinct CDR3 sequences; around 15% are singletons. Uncontrolled infection, other autoimmune disease, pregnancy or lactation barred patients from enrollment. Each 10 ml fresh peripheral blood draw supplied the PBMCs. At least ten counts were recorded for this clonotype. Its antigen is not known.

Sequencing used blood. The genes are TRBV3-1 and TRBJ2-5, with D possibly being TRBD1 or TRBD2 (6 bases each). The receptor was derived from a man aged 45 to 65 with Graves' ophthalmopathy. The CDR3 bases are TGTGCCAGCAGGGAGGGGACACACCAAGAGACCCAGTACTTC. This gives the protein CASREGTHQETQYF.